A selection of T cell receptor beta chains follows, all from one sample in a study of blood T cells in healthy people across ages. TCRdb independently ran MiXCR on the 5' RACE reads; one entry per CDR3 protein. The table includes roughly 1 million distinct CDR3 sequences, approximately 25% detected once. These data also formed part of another study, on T cells of mothers and their children.

Material for sequencing was blood. Receptors were obtained from a girl aged 2-15 years in good health. Each CDR3 is given with its conserved first and last residue. A D gene is named only where the DNA matches it firmly. The size entry is marked missing in some rows and otherwise reads once, few, many or a size class.

d_call	clone_size	v_call	j_call	cdr3_nt	cdr3_aa
.	.	TRBV16	TRBJ2-7	TGTGCCAGCAGCCAGGTTTTGGAAGGTGCTTACGAGCAGTACTTC	CASSQVLEGAYEQYF
.	.	TRBV20-1	TRBJ2-1	TGCAGTGCTGGGAGTCCGGGACCCCAAACCTATGAGCAGTTCTTC	CSAGSPGPQTYEQFF
TRBD1	few	TRBV28	TRBJ1-2	TGTGCCGGCAGTTCCAGGACAGGGTACTATGGCTACACCTTC	CAGSSRTGYYGYTF
TRBD2	once	TRBV29-1	TRBJ2-7	TGCAGCGTTGAGGGGAGGGGCGCCGAGCAGTACTTC	CSVEGRGAEQYF
.	.	TRBV19	TRBJ2-7	TGTGCCAGTAGTACCGTAGACAGGTACTACGAGCAGTACTTC	CASSTVDRYYEQYF
.	few	TRBV29-1	TRBJ2-7	TGCAGCGTTGAATCGGACTACGAGCAGTACTTC	CSVESDYEQYF
.	.	TRBV2	TRBJ2-2	TGTGCCAGCAGTGAATCCGGGGAGCTGTTTTTT	CASSESGELFF
.	.	TRBV7-6	TRBJ2-7	TGTGCCAGCAGCTCCTCGACTTCCCCAGAGCAGTACTTC	CASSSSTSPEQYF
.	.	TRBV3-1	TRBJ2-7	TGTGCCAGCAGCCCCAGGGACGGCGAGCAGTACTTC	CASSPRDGEQYF
.	.	TRBV21-1	TRBJ2-1	TGTGCCAGTCAAATTCGGCATTCCCACCCCTACAATGAGCAGTTCTTC	CASQIRHSHPYNEQFF
.	.	TRBV4-1	TRBJ2-7	TGCGCCAGCGGCCGTACCGGGACTCCGCCGTCATTC	CASGRTGTPPSF
.	.	TRBV12-5	TRBJ2-1	TGTGCTAGTGGCTTCAAGTTAGAGGGGGAGAGTAAGTTGGATCACAATGAGCAGTTCTTC	CASGFKLEGESKLDHNEQFF
.	many	TRBV5-1	TRBJ1-2	TGCGCCAGCAGCTTGACAACTAACTATGGCTACACCTTC	CASSLTTNYGYTF
.	.	TRBV29-1	TRBJ1-1	TGCAGCGTTGAAAGTTCGCTACTCCAGAACACTGAAGCTTTCTTT	CSVESSLLQNTEAFF
.	few	TRBV2	TRBJ2-5	TGTGCCAGCAGTGGATCCACCACGGGGACCCAGTACTTC	CASSGSTTGTQYF
.	few	TRBV27	TRBJ2-1	TGTGCCAGCAGTTTACCGGCCCCTCACTCCTACAATGAGCAGTTCTTC	CASSLPAPHSYNEQFF
.	.	TRBV6-6	TRBJ1-2	TGTGCCAGCAGTGCCTTGGGGGGAGGCTACACCTTC	CASSALGGGYTF
TRBD2	.	TRBV7-2	TRBJ2-1	TGTGCCAGCAGCCACGGACTAGCGGGATACATTGAGCAGTTCTTC	CASSHGLAGYIEQFF
TRBD2	.	TRBV4-1	TRBJ2-3	TGCGCCAGCAGCCGTACTAGCGGATCGTTCACAGATACGCAGTATTTT	CASSRTSGSFTDTQYF
.	few	TRBV6-5	TRBJ1-2	TGTGCCAGCAGTTACCAAAACTATGGCTACACCTTC	CASSYQNYGYTF
.	few	TRBV4-1	TRBJ2-5	TGCGCCAGCAGGCAACTCCCGGGGACACAAGAGACCCAGTACTTC	CASRQLPGTQETQYF
TRBD1	.	TRBV18	TRBJ1-1	TGTGCCAGCTCACTACTCGGACAGGGGCGAGAAGCTTTCTTT	CASSLLGQGREAFF
.	few	TRBV29-1	TRBJ2-1	TGCAGCGTTGGACAGGAGTCCTACAATGAGCAGTTCTTC	CSVGQESYNEQFF
.	few	TRBV27	TRBJ1-5	TGTGCCAGCAGTTTAGCGCCGGAGGGGCAGCCCCAGCATTTT	CASSLAPEGQPQHF
TRBD1	few	TRBV14	TRBJ1-1	TGTGCCAGCAGACCTACAGGGGATACTGAAGCTTTCTTT	CASRPTGDTEAFF
TRBD1	.	TRBV2	TRBJ1-5	TGTGCCAGCAGTGAAGCAAGACAGGGATATAGCAATCAGCCCCAGCATTTT	CASSEARQGYSNQPQHF
.	few	TRBV5-1	TRBJ2-7	TGCGCCAGCAGCTTGGCGGCCAGAGGCTATTACAACTCCTACGAGCAGTACTTC	CASSLAARGYYNSYEQYF
TRBD1	few	TRBV29-1	TRBJ2-5	TGCAGCGTTGAAACAAAGACAGGGGTCGAGACCCAGTACTTC	CSVETKTGVETQYF
.	few	TRBV6-2/TRBV6-3	TRBJ1-1	TGTGCCAGCAGCTATTTGCAGGGGAACACTGAAGCTTTCTTT	CASSYLQGNTEAFF
.	few	TRBV12-3/TRBV12-4	TRBJ2-7	TGTGCCAGCAGTTCCGGGTTTTTCTACGAGCAGTACTTC	CASSSGFFYEQYF
.	few	TRBV7-2	TRBJ1-6	TGTGCCAGCAGCTTAGACGTCGATAATTCACCCCTCCACTTT	CASSLDVDNSPLHF
.	.	TRBV12-5	TRBJ1-2	TGTGCTAGTGCCCTCACCCAGGGTTATGGCTACACCTTC	CASALTQGYGYTF
.	few	TRBV29-1	TRBJ2-7	TGCAGCGTCGAAGACATGAACGAGCAGTACTTC	CSVEDMNEQYF
.	.	TRBV9	TRBJ1-2	TGTGCCAGCAGCGTAGAGCCGGAAGAATGGGGGGGCTACACCTTC	CASSVEPEEWGGYTF
TRBD2	.	TRBV4-3	TRBJ2-7	TGCGCCAGCAGCCAAGATCGACTAGCGGGGGGGTCCTACGAGCAGTACTTC	CASSQDRLAGGSYEQYF
.	.	TRBV6-5	TRBJ2-1	TGTGCCAGCAGTTACACCAGAGGCGGGACTCTGAAGGGCAATGAGCAGTTCTTC	CASSYTRGGTLKGNEQFF
.	.	TRBV28	TRBJ2-5	TGTGCCAGCAGTGGAACAGGGTCCGGCGAGACCCAGTACTTC	CASSGTGSGETQYF
.	.	TRBV19	TRBJ2-7	TGTGCCAGTAGTCAAGGGGGTGTCGACGGGCAGTACTTC	CASSQGGVDGQYF
TRBD2	.	TRBV24-1	TRBJ2-1	TGTGCCACCAGTGATTACGGGAGGGCCTCGTTCTTC	CATSDYGRASFF
.	.	TRBV7-9	TRBJ2-3	TGTGCCAGCAGCTTTCATGGAATCACAGATACGCAGTATTTT	CASSFHGITDTQYF
.	.	TRBV6-6	TRBJ1-1	TGTGCCAGCAGTTACGCTATCCTCAACACTGAAGCTTTCTTT	CASSYAILNTEAFF
TRBD1	.	TRBV5-1	TRBJ2-5	TGCGCCAGCAGGAGGACAGGGGGCATGGAGACCCAGTACTTC	CASRRTGGMETQYF
.	.	TRBV27	TRBJ2-7	TGTGCCAGCAGATCCCTCGAAAGGATGTACGGGCAGTACTTC	CASRSLERMYGQYF
.	.	TRBV6-5	TRBJ2-7	TGTGCCAGCAGTTATACAGCGAGCTCCTACGAGCAGTACTTC	CASSYTASSYEQYF
.	few	TRBV5-6	TRBJ1-1	TGTGCCAGCAGCTCTATCAGCATTGAAGCTTTCTTT	CASSSISIEAFF
TRBD1	once	TRBV27	TRBJ2-1	TGTGCCAGCAGTCCGTACAGGGGCTTGGTCAATGAGCAGTTCTTC	CASSPYRGLVNEQFF
.	many	TRBV7-2	TRBJ2-5	TGTGCCAGCAGCTTAGACAGGGAAGAGACCCAGTACTTC	CASSLDREETQYF
.	few	TRBV4-1	TRBJ2-5	TGCGCCAGCAGCCTTTCGGGGAACAAGCAAGAGACCCAGTACTTC	CASSLSGNKQETQYF
.	few	TRBV29-1	TRBJ2-5	TGCAGCGCCCGCCGGGGAGAAGAAGAGACCCAGTACTTC	CSARRGEEETQYF
TRBD2	.	TRBV15	TRBJ2-3	TGTGCCACCAGCAGAGATACGGAGCGGGAGGGATCAGATACGCAGTATTTT	CATSRDTEREGSDTQYF
TRBD2	few	TRBV18	TRBJ2-1	TGTGCCAGCTCACCAGGGGAGCGGGGGGCCACTTACAATGAGCAGTTCTTC	CASSPGERGATYNEQFF
TRBD1	few	TRBV3-1	TRBJ1-5	TGTGCCAGCAGCCGGAACAGGGGTGACAATCAGCCCCAGCATTTT	CASSRNRGDNQPQHF
TRBD2	few	TRBV19	TRBJ2-7	TGTGCCAGTAGTGCATTCAGCGGGACTCATTTTCCCTACGAGCAGTACTTC	CASSAFSGTHFPYEQYF
TRBD2	.	TRBV7-9	TRBJ2-1	TGTGCCAGCAGCCCCGTGGGACTAGCGGGGAACAATGAGCAGTTCTTC	CASSPVGLAGNNEQFF
.	.	TRBV12-3/TRBV12-4	TRBJ2-5	TGTGCCAGCGGAGTTGGTTCGGAGACCCAGTACTTC	CASGVGSETQYF
.	.	TRBV2	TRBJ2-1	TGTGCCAGCAGTGAAAGGCGGGGGACAGACAATGAGCAGTTCTTC	CASSERRGTDNEQFF